This T cell receptor (beta chain) derives from a study of blood T cells in healthy people across ages. Study results and caveats: Observed TCR beta diversity showed a strong correlation with the percentage of naive T cells as measured by flow cytometry. Estimated diversity across one million T cells was deemed an underestimate.

Germline-derived CDR1 and CDR2 are DFQATT and SNEGSKA (reference sequence). This CDR3 has 15 amino acids. Trimming pared 5 bases from V and 0 bases from J, leaving 13 bases between. A second PCR, run for 7 to 11 cycles, used a sample-barcoded 5' primer plus a J-beta primer mix. A template-switch adaptor containing 12 random nucleotides labeled each cDNA molecule. TCRdb independently ran MiXCR on the 5' RACE reads; one entry per CDR3 protein. In the table there are around 1,900,000 distinct CDR3 sequences, about two fifths of which are singletons. This clonotype was found many times. The antigen remains unidentified.

The TCR sequence derives from a human donor in good health. Sequencing was done on a sample of blood. V usage is TRBV20-1 and J usage is TRBJ1-4; D gene uncertain. The CDR3 loop reads CSALRDQATNEKLFF. In DNA form, the CDR3 reads TGCAGTGCTTTGCGGGATCAGGCAACTAATGAAAAACTGTTTTTT.